The 27 T cell receptor beta chains listed next were all sequenced from one sample in a study of OX40 agonist ivuxolimab in advanced cancers. Assay used: immunoSEQ multiplex PCR; TCRdb lists only in-frame clones, some missing. The repertoire holds around 94,000 clones, with 92% as singletons. The sample consisted of CD4+ or CD8+ T cells sorted from blood, taken in a trial of the OX40 agonist ivuxolimab. All receptors come from an adult with an advanced solid tumor such as melanoma, head and neck, liver or kidney cancer.

This chain connects TRBV29-1 to TRBJ2-5, with unresolved D. The CDR3 extends over 11 amino acids. The V gene's germline CDR1 is SQVTM and CDR2 ANQGSEA. Trimming took off 6 bases at V and 0 bases at J, with 5 bases between the two ends. The CDR3 DNA reads TGCAGCGTCTGGGACCAAGAGACCCAGTACTTC. It encodes CSVWDQETQYF. Drawing the rest from reference TRBV29-1 and TRBJ2-5, the complete variable domain is SAVISQKPSRDICQRGTSLTIQCQVDSQVTMMFWYRQQPGQSLTLIATANQGSEATYESGFVIDKFPISRPNLTFSTLTVSNMSPEDSSIYLCSVWDQETQYFGPGTRLLVL.

V usage is TRBV13 and J usage is TRBJ2-5; no clear D gene. The germline CDR1 and CDR2 sequences are PRHDT and FYEKMQ (reference sequence). This CDR3 spans 14 amino acids. With 0 bases removed from V and 5 bases from J, the gap between germline ends came to 10 bases. CDR3 sequence: CASSLGVTGETQYF. DNA for the CDR3: TGTGCCAGCAGCTTAGGGGTTACCGGGGAGACCCAGTACTTC.

This clone was observed a single time. CDR3 in amino acids: CASRARDNSYEQYF. The CDR3 coding sequence is TGTGCCAGCAGGGCCCGGGACAACTCCTACGAGCAGTACTTC. The chain is built from TRBV6-1 and TRBJ2-7, with D maybe TRBD1 (6 bases). Germline V lookup: CDR1 MNHNS, CDR2 SASEGT. There are 14 residues in the CDR3. The V end lost 6 bases, the J end lost 0 bases, and 12 bases lay between the germline ends.

The chain carries TRBV11-2 and TRBJ1-1; no clear D gene. The CDR3 contains 14 residues. Trimming pared 1 base from V and 4 bases from J, leaving 10 bases between. Germline-derived CDR1 and CDR2 are SGHAT and FQNNGV. CDR3 residues: CASSLAPGLTEAFF. CDR3 bases: TGTGCCAGCAGCTTAGCTCCTGGGCTCACTGAAGCTTTCTTT.

V is TRBV30 and J is TRBJ2-7, with D maybe TRBD1 (5 bases). V gave up 5 bases and J gave up 2 bases, with 16 bases separating them. This CDR3 is built from 14 residues. Germline loops: CDR1 GTSNPN, CDR2 SVGIG (reference sequence). The CDR3 reads CAWETELSPYEQYF. The CDR3 DNA is TGTGCCTGGGAGACAGAGTTGTCCCCCTACGAGCAGTACTTC.

The chain is built from TRBV7-8 and TRBJ2-7, with TRBD1 matching over 8 bases. Germline-derived CDR1 and CDR2 are SGHVS and FQNEAQ. This CDR3 is 14 amino acids long. The J segment lost 4 bases and the V segment lost 5 bases, leaving 7 bases of the junction unmatched. CDR3 region: CASSLDRGWYEQYF. The CDR3 DNA reads TGTGCCAGCAGCCTCGACAGGGGTTGGTACGAGCAGTACTTC. Supplemented by reference TRBV7-8 and TRBJ2-7, the full variable domain reads GAGVSQSPRYKVAKRGQDVALRCDPISGHVSLFWYQQALGQGPEFLTYFQNEAQLDKSGLPSDRFFAERPEGSVSTLKIQRTQQEDSAVYLCASSLDRGWYEQYFGPGTRLTVT.

V is TRBV5-6 and J is TRBJ2-1, with 8 bases fitting TRBD2. V lost 3 bases and J lost 5; bases outside the gene matches: 7. CDR3 length: 15 amino acids. The germline gives CDR1 SGHDT, CDR2 YYEEEE. The CDR3 loop is CASSSSGSPHNEQFF. The CDR3 DNA sequence: TGTGCCAGCAGCTCCAGCGGGAGCCCACACAATGAGCAGTTCTTC.

The chain links TRBV19 to TRBJ1-1, with D hard to call. CDR3 length: 13 amino acids. The germline gives CDR1 LNHDA, CDR2 SQIVND (reference sequence). V lost 1 base, J lost 6 bases, and 9 bases lay in between. The CDR3 is CASSIGPGAEAFF. The CDR3 DNA follows: TGTGCCAGTAGTATAGGGCCAGGCGCTGAAGCTTTCTTT.

This chain connects TRBV28 to TRBJ2-7, with D maybe TRBD2 (5 bases). The germline V gene has CDR1 MDHEN and CDR2 SYDVKM. This CDR3 contains 12 residues. The V and J ends lost 7 bases and 2 bases respectively, with 9 bases between them. For the CDR3, the DNA is TGTGCCAGCAACGGGGTTCCCTACGAGCAGTACTTC. It is translated as CASNGVPYEQYF.

The CDR3: CASSDGYEQYF. CDR3 bases: TGTGCCAGCAGTGATGGGTACGAGCAGTACTTC. This chain joins TRBV25-1 and TRBJ2-7, with D uncertain. CDR1 is MGHDK, CDR2 SYGVNS, per germline. The V gene lost 3 bases and the J gene lost 4 bases, with 4 bases spanning the gap. CDR3 size: 11 residues.

The chain has TRBV27 and TRBJ1-5, with 7 bases matching TRBD1. CDR1 is MNHEY, CDR2 SMNVEV, per germline (reference sequence). The trim removed 6 bases at V and 0 bases at J, leaving 2 bases unmatched. This CDR3 has 14 amino acids. The CDR3 DNA follows: TGTGCCAGCAGCCGACAGGGTAGCAATCAGCCCCAGCATTTT. Amino acid sequence: CASSRQGSNQPQHF.

In this sample, this clone turned up once. This chain connects TRBV13 to TRBJ2-7; 7 bases are a match to TRBD1. The CDR3 covers 14 residues. J was trimmed by 0 bases and V by 4 bases; bases with no gene match: 3. The germline V gene has CDR1 PRHDT and CDR2 FYEKMQ (reference sequence). The CDR3 protein is CASSSGGSSYEQYF. The CDR3, as DNA: TGTGCCAGCAGCTCAGGGGGATCCTCCTACGAGCAGTACTTC.

This clone has a handful of counts. This rearrangement joins TRBV9 to TRBJ2-7; D uncertain. This CDR3 comprises 13 residues. Trimming removed 0 bases from V and 1 base from J, with 5 bases in between. Germline lookup yields CDR1 SGDLS and CDR2 YYNGEE. In nucleotides, the CDR3 is TGTGCCAGCAGCGTAGGGGCTTCCTACGAGCAGTACTTC. The encoded protein is CASSVGASYEQYF.

This chain links TRBV27 with TRBJ1-6, with D perhaps TRBD1 (5 bases). Germline CDR1 is MNHEY and CDR2 is SMNVEV (reference sequence). V was pared by 4 bases and J by 6 bases, with 13 bases between. The CDR3 has 15 amino acids. This chain's CDR3 is CASSSPPGGNSPLHF. The CDR3, as DNA: TGTGCCAGCAGTTCCCCCCCTGGGGGTAATTCACCCCTCCACTTT.

This clone came up once. V is TRBV27 and J is TRBJ2-5, with a possible D match to TRBD2 (8 bases). V was shortened by 4 bases and J by 3 bases, with 42 bases between the two germline ends. The CDR3 spans 24 residues. Germline CDR1 MNHEY, CDR2 SMNVEV (reference sequence). CDR3 in amino acids: CASSSYTGGEGATAYSRSKETQYF. Written as DNA, the CDR3 is TGTGCCAGCAGTTCGTACACGGGGGGGGAGGGGGCGACTGCGTACTCCCGGTCCAAAGAGACCCAGTACTTC.

Concerning this clone: Other DNA sequences of this sample code for an identical CDR3. The CDR3 loop reads CASSYRDNYGYTF. The CDR3 region has the DNA TGTGCCAGCAGTTACCGCGATAACTATGGCTACACCTTC. The V and J genes are TRBV6-5 and TRBJ1-2; D is uncertain. Germline V gene data show CDR1 as MNHEY and CDR2 as SVGAGI. CDR3 size: 13 residues. V lost 2 bases and J 1 base, leaving 5 bases between the germline ends.

V and J are TRBV4-1 and TRBJ2-5; D unresolved. Trimming stripped 0 bases from V and 1 base from J, with 12 bases between. Germline values: CDR1 MGHRA, CDR2 YSYEKL. CDR3 length equals 16 residues. CDR3 DNA: TGCGCCAGCAGCCAAGATCCCCCAGGATTCCAAGAGACCCAGTACTTC. Translated: CASSQDPPGFQETQYF.

J is TRBJ2-7 and V is TRBV6-6; D remains ambiguous. V was shortened by 4 bases and J by 4 bases, with 17 bases between the two germline ends. The CDR3 is 15 residues long. Germline V gene data show CDR1 as MNHNY and CDR2 as SVGAGI (reference sequence). The CDR3 region is CASSSLGVDGYEQYF. The CDR3 DNA follows: TGTGCCAGCAGTTCCCTGGGTGTGGACGGATACGAGCAGTACTTC.

The V gene is TRBV4-3, the J gene TRBJ1-4, with TRBD1 matching over 7 bases. V gave up 4 bases and J gave up 7 bases; unmatched junction bases: 12. Per the germline V gene, CDR1 is LGHNA and CDR2 is YSLEER. The CDR3 has 16 amino acids. CDR3 sequence reads: CASSPLLQGFGEKLFF. In DNA, the CDR3 is TGCGCCAGCAGCCCCCTCCTACAGGGGTTCGGTGAAAAACTGTTTTTT.

This clone was detected a few times. The sample carries other DNA sequences with the same CDR3. The chain has TRBV7-9 and TRBJ2-7; D is unclear. Germline values: CDR1 SEHNR, CDR2 FQNEAQ (reference sequence). The CDR3 is 11 amino acids. V shed 3 bases and J shed 0 bases, with 0 bases lying between them. CDR3 in amino acids: CASSFSYEQYF. CDR3 nucleotide sequence: TGTGCCAGCAGCTTCTCCTACGAGCAGTACTTC.

This chain uses TRBV5-4 with TRBJ2-2; D call uncertain. The V gene's germline CDR1 is SGHNT and CDR2 YYREEE (reference sequence). V lost 2 bases to trimming and J lost 0 bases, with 5 bases between them. CDR3 length: 14 residues. CDR3 protein: CASSFGSNTGELFF. Here the CDR3 DNA reads TGTGCCAGCAGCTTCGGGTCGAACACCGGGGAGCTGTTTTTT.

The chain carries TRBV28 and TRBJ2-6, with unresolved D. This CDR3 is 16 amino acids long. From germline, CDR1 is MDHEN and CDR2 SYDVKM. V gave up 6 bases and J gave up 0 bases, with 12 bases separating them. CDR3 in amino acids: CASSTDILSGANVLTF. The CDR3, as DNA: TGTGCCAGCAGCACAGATATCCTCTCTGGGGCCAACGTCCTGACTTTC.

The rearrangement joins TRBV29-1 to TRBJ2-2, with a tentative D call TRBD1 (5 bases). CDR3 length equals 12 residues. V gave up 8 bases and J gave up 3 bases, with 10 bases separating them. Germline V gene sequence: CDR1 SQVTM, CDR2 ANQGSEA. The CDR3 DNA is TGCAGCATCACAGGAGACACCGGGGAGCTGTTTTTT. This gives the protein CSITGDTGELFF.

The chain carries TRBV7-2 and TRBJ2-7; possible D gene TRBD1, 5 bases. V lost 1 base and J 5 bases, leaving 9 bases between the germline ends. The CDR3 spans 13 residues. CDR1 is SGHTA and CDR2 is FQGNSA in the germline V gene. CDR3 nucleotides: TGTGCCAGCAGCTTAGGGACAACTAACGAGCAGTACTTC. Translating it yields CASSLGTTNEQYF.

This clone was seen only a few times. V and J are TRBV19 and TRBJ1-5; D remains unclear. V lost 5 bases, J lost 7 bases, and 12 bases lay in between. The CDR3 has 13 residues. Germline assignment: CDR1 LNHDA and CDR2 SQIVND (reference sequence). This CDR3 is CASSPGWSQPQHF. Here the CDR3 DNA reads TGTGCCAGTAGTCCCGGGTGGTCCCAGCCCCAGCATTTT.

CDR3 in amino acids: CASSLNTNNEKLFF. CDR3 nucleotides: TGTGCCAGTAGTCTCAACACCAATAATGAAAAACTGTTTTTT. V and J are TRBV19 and TRBJ1-4; D uncertain. Trimming shortened V by 5 bases and J by 4 bases, and 11 bases separated the two germline ends. This CDR3 spans 14 amino acids. Germline V gives CDR1 LNHDA, CDR2 SQIVND (reference sequence). The full variable domain, with the rest looked up from reference TRBV19 and TRBJ1-4, is DGGITQSPKYLFRKEGQNVTLSCEQNLNHDAMYWYRQDPGQGLRLIYYSQIVNDFQKGDIAEGYSVSREKKESFPLTVTSAQKNPTAFYLCASSLNTNNEKLFFGSGTQLSVL.

This CDR3 reads CSVEDQNGRGRYF. CDR3 in DNA: TGCAGCGTTGAAGATCAGAACGGCCGGGGTAGGTACTTC. The chain carries TRBV29-1 and TRBJ2-7; weak D call: TRBD2 (5 bases). The V gene's germline CDR1 is SQVTM and CDR2 ANQGSEA. Between the trimmed V and J ends, which lost 0 bases and 12 bases, there was a span of 18 bases. The CDR3 consists of 13 residues.